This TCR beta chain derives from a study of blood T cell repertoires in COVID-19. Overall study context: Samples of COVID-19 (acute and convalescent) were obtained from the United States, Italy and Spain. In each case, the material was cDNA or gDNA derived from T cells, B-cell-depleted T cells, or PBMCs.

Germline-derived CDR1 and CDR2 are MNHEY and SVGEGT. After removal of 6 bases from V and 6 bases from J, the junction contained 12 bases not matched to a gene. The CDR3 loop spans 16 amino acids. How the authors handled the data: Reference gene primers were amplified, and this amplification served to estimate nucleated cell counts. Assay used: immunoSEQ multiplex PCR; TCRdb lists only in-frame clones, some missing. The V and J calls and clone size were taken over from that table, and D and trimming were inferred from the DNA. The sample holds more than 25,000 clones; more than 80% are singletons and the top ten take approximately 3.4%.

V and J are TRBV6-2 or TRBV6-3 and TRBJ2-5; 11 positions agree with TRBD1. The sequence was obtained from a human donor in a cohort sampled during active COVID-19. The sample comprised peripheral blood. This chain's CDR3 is CASSTGGQGARKTQYF. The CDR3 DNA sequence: TGTGCCAGCAGCACTGGAGGACAGGGGGCAAGAAAGACCCAGTACTTC.